This T cell receptor beta chain derives from a study of T cells in Graves' hyperthyroidism and ophthalmopathy. Study-level results: In blood, most of the thyroid clonotypes expanded above 0.001 were also present. For ophthalmopathy, model prediction preceded onset by a median about 6.2 months. Ophthalmopathy was distinguished from stable hyperthyroidism by 13 V-J signatures.

Deletions cut 3 bases from V and 6 bases from J, with 11 bases between. The germline V gene encodes CDR1 LNHDA and CDR2 SQIVND (reference sequence). This CDR3 contains 14 residues. TCR beta CDR3 region amplification was performed from RNA transcripts. Primed by the HTBI set, a first-round RT-PCR was run on the TCR CDR3. In TCRdb, the multiplex PCR reads were re-called with MiXCR into one record per CDR3 protein. Among more than 500,000 distinct CDR3 sequences, more than 45% were seen once, and the ten largest hold 15% to 20%. This clonotype appeared many times. Its antigen is still unknown. Exclusions: uncontrolled infection, other autoimmune disease, pregnancy, lactation.

The sequenced material came from peripheral blood or thyroid tissue (not recorded which). This clonotype originated in an adult woman with Graves' disease, either hyperthyroidism or ophthalmopathy (not recorded which). The chain recombines TRBV19 with TRBJ1-4; perhaps TRBD1 as D (5 bases). CDR3 nucleotide sequence: TGTGCCAGTAGTATCTGGGACGGGGATGAAAAACTGTTTTTT. Translating it yields CASSIWDGDEKLFF.